These 18 T cell receptor beta chains share one sample of origin, sequenced in a study of blood T cell repertoires in COVID-19. TCRdb's copy holds only in-frame clones and misses some; the assay was immunoSEQ multiplex PCR. The data show 200,000 to 300,000 clones, about 89% seen once. What was sequenced was PBMCs or T cells enriched from blood (not recorded which). The receptors shown here come from a woman in her twenties or thirties who had recovered from COVID-19.

The chain employs TRBV20-1 and TRBJ1-2; TRBD1 aligns across 9 bases. The V gene's germline CDR1 is DFQATT and CDR2 SNEGSKA (reference sequence). The CDR3 runs 13 residues. V shed 3 bases and J 8 bases; nucleotides not matched to a gene: 7. The CDR3 here is CSASRDRAKGYTF. The CDR3, as DNA: TGCAGTGCTAGTCGGGACAGGGCTAAGGGCTACACCTTC.

V gene TRBV2 combines with J gene TRBJ1-4, with D perhaps TRBD1 (6 bases). CDR1 and CDR2 from the germline V gene are SNHLY and FYNNEI. This CDR3 contains 16 residues. With 1 base removed from V and 5 bases from J, the gap between germline ends came to 14 bases. As DNA, the CDR3 is TGTGCCAGCAGTGAAGTTGGGGGCTGGTCCAATGAAAAACTGTTTTTT. It specifies CASSEVGGWSNEKLFF. The full variable domain, with the rest looked up from reference TRBV2 and TRBJ1-4, is EPEVTQTPSHQVTQMGQEVILRCVPISNHLYFYWYRQILGQKVEFLVSFYNNEISEKSEIFDDQFSVERPDGSNFTLKIRSTKLEDSAMYFCASSEVGGWSNEKLFFGSGTQLSVL.

V is TRBV18 and J is TRBJ1-1; perhaps TRBD1 as D (6 bases). Germline V gene lookup returns CDR1 KGHSH and CDR2 LQKENI. Trimming stripped 1 base from V and 6 bases from J, with 12 bases between. The CDR3 extends over 14 amino acids. CDR3 nucleotides: TGTGCCAGCTCACCACTACAGGGTTTCTCTGAAGCTTTCTTT. The encoded protein is CASSPLQGFSEAFF.

The table lists this clone with a few counts. The rearrangement links TRBV6-2 or TRBV6-3 to TRBJ2-2; 7 bases are a match to TRBD2. J gave up 0 bases and V 5 bases, and 3 bases lay outside the gene matches. The CDR3 consists of 15 residues. The germline V gene encodes CDR1 MNHEY and CDR2 SVGEGT. The CDR3 loop is CASSRLAPNTGELFF. CDR3 DNA: TGTGCCAGCAGTAGACTAGCCCCGAACACCGGGGAGCTGTTTTTT.

The table lists this clone with a few counts. This rearrangement joins TRBV11-2 to TRBJ2-3; D may be TRBD2 (6 bases). Germline CDR1 and CDR2: SGHAT and FQNNGV. There are 15 residues in the CDR3. Trimming removed 5 bases from V and 6 bases from J, with 18 bases in between. In DNA form, the CDR3 reads TGTGCCAGCAGCGGGCCCCGGGACTTACCTGATACGCAGTATTTT. This sequence encodes CASSGPRDLPDTQYF.

The J gene is TRBJ2-7, the V gene TRBV4-2; 12 nucleotides line up with TRBD2. Trimming took 2 bases from V and 3 from J; bases not matched to a gene: 11. The germline gives CDR1 LGHNA, CDR2 YNFKEQ. CDR3 size: 18 residues. CDR3 amino acids: CASSQSTSGRWDHYEQYF. The CDR3 DNA reads TGTGCCAGCAGCCAATCTACTAGCGGGAGGTGGGACCACTACGAGCAGTACTTC.

The chain combines TRBV5-1 with TRBJ1-1; D is undetermined. The CDR3 contains 15 residues. From germline, CDR1 is SGHRS and CDR2 YFSETQ. The V end lost 2 bases, the J end lost 0 bases, and 11 bases lay between the germline ends. The chain's CDR3 is CASSFRGRLNTEAFF. In DNA form, the CDR3 reads TGCGCCAGCAGCTTCAGAGGAAGATTGAACACTGAAGCTTTCTTT.

The V gene is TRBV29-1, the J gene TRBJ1-2; D is unclear. Germline lookup yields CDR1 SQVTM and CDR2 ANQGSEA. The CDR3 extends over 13 amino acids. V dropped 5 bases and J dropped 8 bases, with 18 bases sitting between them. CDR3 in amino acids: CSVSFGRPEGYTF. The DNA of the CDR3 is TGCAGCGTTTCTTTTGGGCGTCCAGAAGGCTACACCTTC.

The chain links TRBV6-1 to TRBJ1-1; 9 nucleotides align to TRBD1. The trim removed 1 base at V and 3 bases at J, leaving 6 bases unmatched. Germline CDR1 is MNHNS and CDR2 is SASEGT. The CDR3 spans 16 residues. The CDR3 region is CASSEVGTGPYTEAFF. The CDR3 DNA follows: TGTGCCAGCAGTGAAGTTGGGACAGGGCCCTACACTGAAGCTTTCTTT.

V gene TRBV28 combines with J gene TRBJ1-5; D perhaps matches TRBD1 (5 bases). This CDR3 has 20 amino acids. Germline CDR1 MDHEN, CDR2 SYDVKM. V lost 7 bases, J lost 2 bases, and 30 bases lay in between. CDR3 amino acids: CASTLAQGYLIRWGNQPQHF. CDR3 nucleotides: TGTGCCAGCACCTTGGCCCAGGGATATCTCATCCGGTGGGGCAATCAGCCCCAGCATTTT.

The chain combines TRBV2 with TRBJ2-1, with 7 bases that match TRBD2. Germline assignment: CDR1 SNHLY and CDR2 FYNNEI. V shed 5 bases, J shed 3 bases, and the junction held 1 base outside the gene matches. There are 13 residues in the CDR3. Here the CDR3 DNA reads TGTGCCAGCAGTCTAGCGGTCTACAATGAGCAGTTCTTC. Amino acid sequence: CASSLAVYNEQFF.

The chain links TRBV28 to TRBJ1-2; perhaps TRBD1 as D (6 bases). The V and J ends lost 2 bases and 8 bases respectively, with 9 bases between them. The CDR3 is 12 amino acids. Germline V gene data show CDR1 as MDHEN and CDR2 as SYDVKM. The CDR3 bases are TGTGCCAGCAGTTTAATCCAGGGGGGCTACACCTTC. It translates to CASSLIQGGYTF.

This chain joins TRBV11-3 and TRBJ2-1, with TRBD2 matching over 13 bases. The CDR3 loop spans 15 amino acids. J was trimmed by 5 bases and V by 4 bases; bases with no gene match: 2. Per germline, CDR1 SGHNT and CDR2 YENEEA. For the CDR3, the DNA is TGTGCCAGCAGCTCAGGACTAGCGGGAGACAATGAGCAGTTCTTC. Its protein is CASSSGLAGDNEQFF.

This clone showed up just a few times. The CDR3 here is CASSQDAGGQETQYF. CDR3 nucleotides: TGTGCCAGCAGCCAAGACGCGGGAGGCCAAGAGACCCAGTACTTC. This chain connects TRBV3-1 (or the pseudogene TRBV3-2) to TRBJ2-5; the match to TRBD2 covers 8 bases. V shed 0 bases and J 1 base; nucleotides not matched to a gene: 1. This CDR3 is 15 amino acids long. In germline, CDR1 is LGHDT, CDR2 YNNKEL (reference sequence).

J is TRBJ1-4 and V is TRBV4-2; possible D gene TRBD1, 5 bases. This CDR3 spans 15 amino acids. Germline CDR1 is LGHNA and CDR2 is YNFKEQ. V was cut by 3 bases and J by 4 bases, with 12 bases left in between. The CDR3 loop is CASSQVGGVNEKLFF. The CDR3 nucleotides read TGTGCCAGCAGCCAGGTCGGAGGGGTTAATGAAAAACTGTTTTTT.

The chain links TRBV5-1 to TRBJ2-7; 8 bases match TRBD1. The CDR3 contains 14 residues. CDR1 is SGHRS, CDR2 YFSETQ, per germline. V was pared by 4 bases and J by 3 bases, with 6 bases of the junction left unmatched. The CDR3 sequence is CASSLRDRSYEQYF. Written as DNA, the CDR3 is TGCGCCAGCAGCCTGCGGGACAGGAGCTACGAGCAGTACTTC.

This chain connects TRBV13 to TRBJ1-1, with D tentatively TRBD1 (5 bases). Trimming pared 7 bases from V and 5 bases from J, leaving 20 bases between. The germline CDR1 and CDR2 sequences are PRHDT and FYEKMQ (reference sequence). The CDR3 runs to 15 residues. This CDR3 reads CASTSMKGRRTEAFF. The DNA of the CDR3 is TGTGCCAGCACCTCAATGAAGGGGCGAAGGACTGAAGCTTTCTTT.

The chain employs TRBV5-4 and TRBJ2-5; D ambiguous. The germline V gene has CDR1 SGHNT and CDR2 YYREEE (reference sequence). The CDR3 has 13 amino acids. V dropped 1 base and J dropped 3 bases, with 7 bases sitting between them. In nucleotides, the CDR3 is TGTGCCAGCAGCTTGTCGAGAAAAGAGACCCAGTACTTC. This codes for CASSLSRKETQYF.